These 27 T cell receptor beta chains came from one sample sequenced in a study of T cells in Graves' hyperthyroidism and ophthalmopathy. Template material for amplifying TCR beta CDR3 regions consisted of RNA transcripts. In the first-round RT-PCR of the TCR CDR3, the HTBI primer set was used. One entry per CDR3 protein results from TCRdb running MiXCR on the multiplex PCR reads. The sample carries 560,000 or so distinct CDR3 sequences, about 20% recorded once. The sample comprised blood. These receptor sequences come from a man between 35 and 55 years old with Graves' ophthalmopathy.

In its sample, this clonotype was seen many times. The chain joins TRBV28 to TRBJ2-7; D assignment may be TRBD1 or TRBD2 (5 bases each). Germline V CDR1 and CDR2: MDHEN, SYDVKM. The CDR3 has 14 amino acids. Trimming took 1 base from V and 3 from J, leaving 10 bases between them. CDR3 residues: CASSLLGELYEQYF. Here the CDR3 DNA reads TGTGCCAGCAGTTTATTAGGGGAGCTCTACGAGCAGTACTTC.

This clonotype turned up a few times. V is TRBV10-3 and J is TRBJ1-1; no firm D call. The V end lost 4 bases, the J end lost 1 base, and 7 bases lay between the germline ends. Looked up from germline, CDR1 is ENHRY and CDR2 is SYGVKD. The CDR3 is made up of 13 amino acids. The CDR3 nucleotides are TGTGCCATCAGTGGAAGGAGGAACACTGAAGCTTTCTTT. Amino acids: CAISGRRNTEAFF.

This clonotype was observed a single time. V usage is TRBV2 and J usage is TRBJ2-2; 9 bases align to TRBD2. The CDR3 loop spans 13 amino acids. Germline CDR1 is SNHLY and CDR2 is FYNNEI. J lost 6 bases, V lost 7 bases, and 3 bases had no gene match. CDR3 region: CASKREVPGELFF. CDR3 DNA: TGTGCCAGCAAGCGGGAGGTCCCCGGGGAGCTGTTTTTT.

The chain recombines TRBV11-2 with TRBJ2-7, with 9 bases matching TRBD2. The CDR3 contains 14 residues. From germline, CDR1 is SGHAT and CDR2 FQNNGV. The ends lost 6 bases at V and 9 bases at J; junction bases unmatched: 12. The CDR3 DNA sequence: TGTGCCAGCAGTCCCGGGACTAGCAGGTTGGGGCAGTACTTC. It is translated as CASSPGTSRLGQYF.

This clonotype has a count of ten or more. A read error may produce the germline difference seen at one junction end. V and J are TRBV4-1 and TRBJ2-7, with 7 bases lining up with TRBD1. Germline CDR1 reads MGHRA; CDR2 reads YSYEKL. There are 14 residues in the CDR3. The CDR3 here is CASSQVGQSYEQYF. CDR3 bases: TGTGCCAGCAGCCAAGTGGGACAGTCCTACGAGCAGTACTTC.

This clonotype was seen repeatedly, ten times or more. CDR3: CASSEAQGAYEQYF. CDR3 nucleotides: TGTGCCAGCAGTGAAGCGCAGGGGGCCTACGAGCAGTACTTC. The rearrangement joins TRBV6-1 to TRBJ2-7; 7 bases are a match to TRBD1. With 0 bases clipped from V and 2 bases from J, the junction kept 1 base outside the gene matches. CDR1 and CDR2 (germline): MNHNS, SASEGT. The CDR3 spans 14 residues.

This clonotype came up a few times. The rearrangement links TRBV7-9 to TRBJ2-3; D unclear. Trimming removed 5 bases at V and 1 base at J, with 10 bases between. The V gene's germline CDR1 is SEHNR and CDR2 FQNEAQ (reference sequence). This CDR3 comprises 14 residues. CDR3 bases: TGTGCCAGCAGCGCCCTGACTGGCACAGATACGCAGTATTTT. Translation gives CASSALTGTDTQYF.

The chain uses TRBV27 and TRBJ1-2; D call uncertain. The germline V gene encodes CDR1 MNHEY and CDR2 SMNVEV (reference sequence). The CDR3 contains 14 residues. V was shortened by 4 bases and J by 3 bases, with 12 bases between the two germline ends. CDR3 amino acids: CASSSKGEDYGYTF. CDR3 coding DNA: TGTGCCAGCAGTTCGAAGGGAGAGGACTATGGCTACACCTTC.

The chain recombines TRBV7-9 with TRBJ1-2; possible D gene TRBD1, 5 bases. The CDR3 runs 14 residues. Trimming shortened V by 5 bases and J by 5 bases, and 15 bases separated the two germline ends. Germline V gene lookup returns CDR1 SEHNR and CDR2 FQNEAQ (reference sequence). The CDR3 DNA is TGTGCCAGCAGCAAGTCCGGGGCCTCTTATGGCTACACCTTC. This sequence encodes CASSKSGASYGYTF.

Ten or more counts support this clonotype. This sequence joins TRBV20-1 and TRBJ1-1; no clear D. This CDR3 has 12 residues. Germline CDR1 is DFQATT and CDR2 is SNEGSKA (reference sequence). The V and J ends lost 0 bases and 6 bases respectively, with 8 bases between them. The CDR3, as DNA: TGCAGTGCTAGAGAAGGGCTACCTGAAGCTTTCTTT. It codes for CSAREGLPEAFF.

Ten or more counts support this clonotype. The chain links TRBV4-1 to TRBJ2-3; no reliable D call. The ends were cut back, 0 bases at V and 2 bases at J, with 3 bases in the middle. The CDR3 loop spans 13 amino acids. The germline V gene encodes CDR1 MGHRA and CDR2 YSYEKL. This chain's CDR3 is CASSQDLTDTQYF. The CDR3 DNA reads TGCGCCAGCAGCCAAGACCTCACAGATACGCAGTATTTT.

The chain employs TRBV20-1 and TRBJ1-1, with D hard to call. Germline CDR1 is DFQATT and CDR2 is SNEGSKA (reference sequence). This CDR3 has 14 amino acids. The V and J ends lost 3 bases and 5 bases respectively, with 16 bases between them. The CDR3 sequence: CSARGPGVRTEAFF. The DNA for the CDR3 is TGCAGTGCTAGGGGTCCTGGGGTACGGACTGAAGCTTTCTTT.

The CDR3 nucleotides read TGTGCCACCAGCAGAGGTGAGACCCAGTACTTC. This sequence encodes CATSRGETQYF. The rearrangement links TRBV15 to TRBJ2-5; D is ambiguous. Germline CDR1 is LNHNV and CDR2 is YYDKDF (reference sequence). The CDR3 has 11 residues. V lost 1 base and J lost 5, with 2 bases in between.

The chain uses TRBV9 and TRBJ2-1; possibly TRBD2 for D (6 bases). The V gene's germline CDR1 is SGDLS and CDR2 YYNGEE. The CDR3 is 13 residues long. Trimming removed 4 bases from V and 11 bases from J, with 16 bases in between. CDR3 DNA: TGTGCCAGCAGCCGACCCCTAGCGCGGAAGCAGTTCTTC. It yields the protein CASSRPLARKQFF.

This clonotype was counted between two and nine times. The CDR3 sequence: CASSLGQANGYTF. The DNA of the CDR3 is TGTGCCAGCAGTTTGGGACAGGCGAATGGCTACACCTTC. The genes are TRBV12-3 or TRBV12-4 and TRBJ1-2, with TRBD1 identical over 8 bases. CDR3 length equals 13 residues. The V gene end was trimmed by 3 bases and the J gene end by 6 bases; junction bases not matched to a gene: 3.

The chain links TRBV10-3 to TRBJ2-5; TRBD2 is a possible D gene (5 bases). V was pared by 3 bases and J by 3 bases, with 20 bases between. The V gene's germline CDR1 is ENHRY and CDR2 SYGVKD. The CDR3 has 17 residues. The CDR3 sequence: CAISDHGKVSGKETQYF. The CDR3 DNA reads as TGTGCCATCAGTGACCACGGCAAAGTTTCCGGGAAAGAGACCCAGTACTTC.

The J gene is TRBJ2-1, the V gene TRBV24-1, with TRBD2 matching over 12 bases. The V gene's germline CDR1 is KGHDR and CDR2 SFDVKD. Trimming cost V 2 bases and J 9 bases; bases outside gene matches: 7. The CDR3 extends over 16 amino acids. The CDR3 protein is CATSDSTGLAGLEQFF. The CDR3 bases are TGTGCCACCAGTGATTCAACGGGACTAGCGGGTCTTGAGCAGTTCTTC.

The rearrangement joins TRBV20-1 to TRBJ2-7, with 14 bases fitting TRBD2. From germline, CDR1 is DFQATT and CDR2 SNEGSKA (reference sequence). J lost 3 bases, V lost 3 bases, and 4 bases had no gene match. The CDR3 consists of 15 residues. The CDR3 loop is CSASPGTSGSYEQYF. CDR3 bases: TGCAGTGCTAGCCCCGGGACTAGCGGGAGCTACGAGCAGTACTTC.

This sequence joins TRBV5-1 and TRBJ1-1; D is unresolved. V shed 0 bases and J shed 0 bases, with 18 bases lying between them. The germline gives CDR1 SGHRS, CDR2 YFSETQ. The CDR3 spans 18 residues. The CDR3 region has the DNA TGCGCCAGCAGCTTGGAAGAAAGGGATCGTTACATGAACACTGAAGCTTTCTTT. Protein: CASSLEERDRYMNTEAFF. The variable domain in full, completed from reference TRBV5-1 and TRBJ1-1, reads KAGVTQTPRYLIKTRGQQVTLSCSPISGHRSVSWYQQTPGQGLQFLFEYFSETQRNKGNFPGRFSGRQFSNSRSEMNVSTLELGDSALYLCASSLEERDRYMNTEAFFGQGTRLTVV.

The chain recombines TRBV14 with TRBJ1-2; TRBD1 might be the D (5 bases). V lost 5 bases, J lost 1 base, and 11 bases lay in between. Germline V gives CDR1 SGHDN, CDR2 FVKESK. The CDR3 has 14 amino acids. The CDR3 bases are TGTGCCAGCAGCAAGGGGCCCCTTAACTATGGCTACACCTTC. This encodes CASSKGPLNYGYTF. The entire variable domain, with the rest obtained from reference TRBV14 and TRBJ1-2, is as follows: EAGVTQFPSHSVIEKGQTVTLRCDPISGHDNLYWYRRVMGKEIKFLLHFVKESKQDESGMPNNRFLAERTGGTYSTLKVQPAELEDSGVYFCASSKGPLNYGYTFGSGTRLTVV.

This chain links TRBV24-1 with TRBJ2-3; 11 bases align to TRBD2. CDR1 and CDR2 from the germline V gene are KGHDR and SFDVKD. With V trimmed by 2 bases and J by 0 bases, 0 bases remained unmatched. This CDR3 is built from 16 residues. The CDR3 nucleotides read TGTGCCACCAGTGATTGGACTAGCGGGAGCACAGATACGCAGTATTTT. This translates into CATSDWTSGSTDTQYF.

The table lists this clonotype with a few counts. The gene calls are TRBV15 and TRBJ2-7; D possibly matches TRBD1 or TRBD2 (5 bases each). The germline gives CDR1 LNHNV, CDR2 YYDKDF (reference sequence). Trimming stripped 2 bases from V and 2 bases from J, with 19 bases between. This CDR3 comprises 17 residues. As DNA, the CDR3 is TGTGCCACCAGCAGAAAGAGGTCCGGGACCGCCGCCTACGAGCAGTACTTC. It is translated as CATSRKRSGTAAYEQYF.

The rearrangement uses TRBV7-9 and TRBJ2-3, with D perhaps TRBD1 or TRBD2 (6 bases each). V lost 2 bases and J 3 bases, leaving 12 bases between the germline ends. In germline, CDR1 is SEHNR, CDR2 FQNEAQ (reference sequence). The CDR3 extends over 15 amino acids. Here the CDR3 reads CASSLNKGGTDTQYF. In nucleotides, the CDR3 is TGTGCCAGCAGCTTAAATAAGGGGGGTACAGATACGCAGTATTTT.

Concerning this clonotype itself: One base away lies a much larger clone, so this may be a sequencing read error. This rearrangement joins TRBV7-2 to TRBJ2-5; D uncertain. The CDR3 is 14 residues long. Trimming removed 5 bases at V and 0 bases at J, with 10 bases between. CDR1 and CDR2 (germline): SGHTA, FQGNSA. The CDR3 coding sequence is TGTGCCAGCAGCCGGACCGCGTACCAAGAGACCCAGTACTTC. Translated: CASSRTAYQETQYF.

This chain uses TRBV5-6 with TRBJ2-1; weak D call: TRBD1 (6 bases). The CDR3 is 16 amino acids. The ends were cut back, 4 bases at V and 6 bases at J, with 20 bases in the middle. The germline V gene encodes CDR1 SGHDT and CDR2 YYEEEE. In DNA, the CDR3 is TGTGCCAGCAGCCCCCCTGGGGCAGGGGTTTTCAATGAGCAGTTCTTC. Encoded protein: CASSPPGAGVFNEQFF.

The gene calls are TRBV7-9 and TRBJ1-6, with no clear D. The CDR3 length is 12 residues. Germline V gene lookup returns CDR1 SEHNR and CDR2 FQNEAQ (reference sequence). V lost 7 bases and J 14 bases, leaving 15 bases between the germline ends. The CDR3, as DNA: TGTGCCAGCACCCGGTCGGAAGGAGCCCTCCACTTT. Protein product: CASTRSEGALHF.

This clonotype was found a few times. The genes are TRBV28 and TRBJ2-7, with D perhaps TRBD1 or TRBD2 (5 bases each). The germline CDR1 and CDR2 sequences are MDHEN and SYDVKM. Trimming took 6 bases from V and 5 from J, leaving 20 bases between them. The CDR3 is 15 residues long. CDR3 residues: CASRSPGPQLNEQYF. CDR3 bases: TGTGCCAGCAGAAGCCCGGGACCACAACTTAACGAGCAGTACTTC.